The rows below give T cell receptor beta chains drawn from one sample of a study of early T cells in non-severe SARS-CoV-2 infection. TCRdb independently ran MiXCR on the 5' RACE reads; one entry per CDR3 protein. The sample comprises around 25,000 distinct CDR3 sequences, around 4.5% of which are singletons, and under 13% rests with the top ten. The sequenced sample was whole blood. These receptors were taken from an adult who was a healthcare worker with PCR-confirmed SARS-CoV-2 infection or an uninfected control (not recorded which). Both conserved end residues are part of each CDR3. A D gene is named only where the DNA matches it firmly. Clone sizes are shown as how often the clone was seen (once, few, many) or a class if it is expanded.

J: TRBJ2-7; D: .; length: 12; size: many; V: TRBV14; CDR3: CASSRTDYEQYF; DNA: TGTGCCAGCAGCCGGACAGACTACGAGCAGTACTTC
J: TRBJ2-7; D: .; length: 11; size: many; V: TRBV4-2; CDR3: CASSHLTEQYF; DNA: TGTGCCAGCAGCCACCTCACCGAGCAGTACTTC
J: TRBJ2-7; D: TRBD1; length: 11; size: few; V: TRBV29-1; CDR3: CSVQGAGEQYF; DNA: TGCAGCGTTCAGGGGGCGGGCGAGCAGTACTTC
J: TRBJ2-2; D: .; length: 14; size: few; V: TRBV11-3; CDR3: CASSPRANTGELFF; DNA: TGTGCCAGCAGCCCTCGAGCGAACACCGGGGAGCTGTTTTTT
J: TRBJ2-1; D: .; length: 13; size: many; V: TRBV7-9; CDR3: CASSMSSYNEQFF; DNA: TGTGCCAGCAGCATGAGCTCCTACAATGAGCAGTTCTTC
J: TRBJ1-1; D: .; length: 15; size: many; V: TRBV6-5; CDR3: CASSYSWEVDTEAFF; DNA: TGTGCCAGCAGTTACTCGTGGGAAGTAGACACTGAAGCTTTCTTT
J: TRBJ2-5; D: TRBD2; length: 15; size: few; V: TRBV7-7; CDR3: CASSPRVGGAETQYF; DNA: TGTGCTAGCAGCCCCAGGGTCGGGGGGGCAGAGACCCAGTACTTC
J: TRBJ2-1; D: .; length: 13; size: many; V: TRBV4-3; CDR3: CASSQDQGYEQFF; DNA: TGCGCCAGCAGCCAAGATCAGGGTTATGAGCAGTTCTTC
J: TRBJ2-1; D: TRBD2; length: 16; size: many; V: TRBV6-5; CDR3: CASSATGLAGPNEQFF; DNA: TGTGCCAGCAGTGCCACGGGACTAGCGGGACCCAATGAGCAGTTCTTC
J: TRBJ1-3; D: TRBD1; length: 14; size: many; V: TRBV11-2; CDR3: CASSLGQSGNTIYF; DNA: TGTGCCAGCAGCTTGGGACAGTCTGGAAACACCATATATTTT
J: TRBJ2-1; D: .; length: 15; size: many; V: TRBV11-3; CDR3: CASSSTGSSYNEQFF; DNA: TGTGCCAGCAGCTCTACAGGGAGCTCCTACAATGAGCAGTTCTTC